This TCR beta chain was captured by sequencing in a study of blood T cell repertoires in COVID-19. Germline V gene data show CDR1 as SGHTA and CDR2 as FQGTGA. Between the trimmed V and J ends, which lost 3 bases and 0 bases, there was a span of 9 bases. The length of the CDR3 is 15 residues. Method: immunoSEQ multiplex PCR; TCRdb's copy keeps in-frame clones and lacks some. Of about 160,000 clones listed, 92% were seen once; the top ten hold about 4.8%. The genes are TRBV7-3 and TRBJ2-1, with D unresolved. The sequence came from a man aged 30 to 39 with COVID-19, enrolled during active disease. The sample comprised peripheral blood. CDR3 sequence: CASSFLAGSYNEQFF. In DNA form, the CDR3 reads TGTGCCAGCAGCTTTTTGGCTGGCTCCTACAATGAGCAGTTCTTC. Full variable domain (rest looked up from reference TRBV7-3 and TRBJ2-1): GAGVSQTPSNKVTEKGKYVELRCDPISGHTALYWYRQSLGQGPEFLIYFQGTGAADDSGLPNDRFFAVRPEGSVSTLKIQRTERGDSAVYLCASSFLAGSYNEQFFGPGTRLTVL.